The following is a TCR beta chain sequence with its context. Its antigen is still unknown. This entry is derived from a study of CD8 T cells in ankylosing spondylitis. Points from the study as a whole: Reportedly, matched ankylosing spondylitis synovial fluid was significantly enriched for disease-linked clones. Disease-linked clones had a CD8+ phenotype and relatively low frequency in peripheral blood. Previously reported in reactive arthritis synovial fluid and blood were some of the motif variants.

Using quantitative 5'-RACE with molecular barcodes, the authors made TCR beta libraries. Each CDR3 protein gets one entry after TCRdb re-called the 5' RACE reads with MiXCR. This sample has under 200,000 distinct CDR3 sequences, with roughly 10% found just once. The CDR3 runs to 14 residues. Trimming took 5 bases from V and 6 from J, leaving 17 bases between them. Germline values: CDR1 MNHNS, CDR2 SASEGT. The V gene is TRBV6-1, the J gene TRBJ2-7; D is unclear. Sequenced sample: blood, either unsorted or a sorted T cell fraction (not recorded which). This clonotype originated in a female donor with ankylosing spondylitis or in good health (not recorded which). The CDR3 DNA is TGTGCCAGCAGTCCCCGGGTCCTGGGCGGCGAGCAGTACTTC. Residues: CASSPRVLGGEQYF.